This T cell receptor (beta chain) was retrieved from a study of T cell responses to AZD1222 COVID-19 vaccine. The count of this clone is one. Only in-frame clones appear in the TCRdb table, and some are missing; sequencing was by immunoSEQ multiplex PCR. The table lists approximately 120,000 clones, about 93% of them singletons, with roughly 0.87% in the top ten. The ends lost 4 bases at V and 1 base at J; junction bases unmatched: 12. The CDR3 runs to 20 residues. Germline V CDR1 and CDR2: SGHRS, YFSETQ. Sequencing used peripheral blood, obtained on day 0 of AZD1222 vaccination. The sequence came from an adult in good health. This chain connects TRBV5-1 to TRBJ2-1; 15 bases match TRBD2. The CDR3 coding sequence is TGCGCCAGCAGCCCTGGTTGGACTAGCGGGGGGGCCGCGTCCTACAATGAGCAGTTCTTC. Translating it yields CASSPGWTSGGAASYNEQFF. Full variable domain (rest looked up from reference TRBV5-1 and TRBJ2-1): KAGVTQTPRYLIKTRGQQVTLSCSPISGHRSVSWYQQTPGQGLQFLFEYFSETQRNKGNFPGRFSGRQFSNSRSEMNVSTLELGDSALYLCASSPGWTSGGAASYNEQFFGPGTRLTVL.